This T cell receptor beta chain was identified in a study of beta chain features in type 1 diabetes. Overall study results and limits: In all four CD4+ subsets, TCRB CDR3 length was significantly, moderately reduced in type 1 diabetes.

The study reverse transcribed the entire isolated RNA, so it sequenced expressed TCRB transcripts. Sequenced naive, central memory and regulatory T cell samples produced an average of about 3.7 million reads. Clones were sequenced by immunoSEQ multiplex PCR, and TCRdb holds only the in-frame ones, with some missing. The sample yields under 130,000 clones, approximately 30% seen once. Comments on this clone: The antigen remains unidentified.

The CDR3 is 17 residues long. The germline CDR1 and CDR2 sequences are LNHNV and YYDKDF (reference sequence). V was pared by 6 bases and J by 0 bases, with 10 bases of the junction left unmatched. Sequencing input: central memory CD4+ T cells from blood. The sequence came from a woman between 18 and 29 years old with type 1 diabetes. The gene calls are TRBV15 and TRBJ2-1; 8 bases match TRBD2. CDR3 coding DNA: TGTGCCACCAGTAGGCTTGTCAGCGGGAGCTCCTACAATGAGCAGTTCTTC. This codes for CATSRLVSGSSYNEQFF. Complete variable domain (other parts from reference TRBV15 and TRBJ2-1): DAMVIQNPRYQVTQFGKPVTLSCSQTLNHNVMYWYQQKSSQAPKLLFHYYDKDFNNEADTPDNFQSRRPNTSFCFLDIRSPGLGDTAMYLCATSRLVSGSSYNEQFFGPGTRLTVL.